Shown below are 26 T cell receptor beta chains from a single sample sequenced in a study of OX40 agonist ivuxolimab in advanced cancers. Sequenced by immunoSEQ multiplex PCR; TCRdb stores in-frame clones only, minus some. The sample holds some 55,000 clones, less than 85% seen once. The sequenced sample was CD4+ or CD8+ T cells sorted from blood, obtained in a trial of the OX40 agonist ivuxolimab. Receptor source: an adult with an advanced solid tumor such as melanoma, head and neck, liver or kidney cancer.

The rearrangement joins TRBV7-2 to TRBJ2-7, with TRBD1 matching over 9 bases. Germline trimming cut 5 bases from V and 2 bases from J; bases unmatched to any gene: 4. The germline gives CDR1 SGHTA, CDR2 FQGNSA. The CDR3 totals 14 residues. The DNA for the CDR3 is TGTGCCAGCAGCGCCCGGACAGGGGCCTACGAGCAGTACTTC. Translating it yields CASSARTGAYEQYF.

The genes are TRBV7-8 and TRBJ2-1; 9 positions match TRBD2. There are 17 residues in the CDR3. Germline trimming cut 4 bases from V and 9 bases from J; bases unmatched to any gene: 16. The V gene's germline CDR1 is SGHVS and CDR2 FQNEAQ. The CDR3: CASSSPPGTSIRGEQFF. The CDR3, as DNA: TGTGCCAGCAGCTCCCCACCCGGGACTAGCATCAGGGGTGAGCAGTTCTTC.

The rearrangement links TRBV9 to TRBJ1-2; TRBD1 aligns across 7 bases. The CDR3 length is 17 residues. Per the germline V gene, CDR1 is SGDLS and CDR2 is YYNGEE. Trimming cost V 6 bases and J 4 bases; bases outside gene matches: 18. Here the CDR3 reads CASTPGGQTQYLYGYTF. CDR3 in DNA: TGTGCCAGCACCCCTGGGGGACAGACCCAGTACCTCTATGGCTACACCTTC.

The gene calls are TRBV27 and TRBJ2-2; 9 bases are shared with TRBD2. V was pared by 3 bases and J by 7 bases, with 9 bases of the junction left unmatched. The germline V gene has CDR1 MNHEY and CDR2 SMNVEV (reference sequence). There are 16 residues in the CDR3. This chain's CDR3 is CASSFSGRATYGELFF. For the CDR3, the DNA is TGTGCCAGCAGTTTTAGCGGGAGAGCCACTTACGGGGAGCTGTTTTTT.

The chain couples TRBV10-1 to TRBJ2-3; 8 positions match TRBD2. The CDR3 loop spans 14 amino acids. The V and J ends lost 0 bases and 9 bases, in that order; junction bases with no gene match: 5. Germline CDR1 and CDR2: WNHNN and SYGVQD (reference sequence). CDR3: CASSESSGVLTQYF. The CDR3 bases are TGCGCCAGCAGTGAGTCTAGCGGGGTTCTGACGCAGTATTTT.

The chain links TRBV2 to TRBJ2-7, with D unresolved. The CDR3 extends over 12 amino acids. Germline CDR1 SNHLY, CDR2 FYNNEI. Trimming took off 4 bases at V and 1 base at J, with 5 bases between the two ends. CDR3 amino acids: CASSAPSYEQYF. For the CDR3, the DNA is TGTGCCAGCAGTGCACCTTCCTACGAGCAGTACTTC.

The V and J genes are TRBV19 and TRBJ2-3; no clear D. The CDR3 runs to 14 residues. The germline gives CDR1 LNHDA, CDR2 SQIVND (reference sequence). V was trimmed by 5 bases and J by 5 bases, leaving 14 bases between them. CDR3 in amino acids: CASSVPPPGDTQYF. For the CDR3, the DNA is TGTGCCAGTAGTGTTCCCCCCCCGGGAGATACGCAGTATTTT.

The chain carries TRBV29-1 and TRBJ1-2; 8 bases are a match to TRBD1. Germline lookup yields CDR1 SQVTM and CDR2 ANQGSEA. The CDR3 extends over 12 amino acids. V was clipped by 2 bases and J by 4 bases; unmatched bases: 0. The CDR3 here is CSVETGGYGYTF. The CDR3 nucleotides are TGCAGCGTTGAAACAGGGGGCTATGGCTACACCTTC.

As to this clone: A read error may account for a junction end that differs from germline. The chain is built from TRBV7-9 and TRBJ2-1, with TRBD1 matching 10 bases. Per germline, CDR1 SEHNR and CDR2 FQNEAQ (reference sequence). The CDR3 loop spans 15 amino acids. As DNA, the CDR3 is TGTGCCAGCAGCCGCGGACAGGGGGACGTGAATGGGCAGTTCTTC. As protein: CASSRGQGDVNGQFF.

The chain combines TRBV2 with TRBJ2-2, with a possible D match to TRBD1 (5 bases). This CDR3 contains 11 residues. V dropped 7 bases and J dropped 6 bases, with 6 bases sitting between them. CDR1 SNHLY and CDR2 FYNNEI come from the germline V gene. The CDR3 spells CASKGAGELFF. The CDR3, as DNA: TGTGCCAGCAAAGGGGCCGGGGAGCTGTTTTTT.

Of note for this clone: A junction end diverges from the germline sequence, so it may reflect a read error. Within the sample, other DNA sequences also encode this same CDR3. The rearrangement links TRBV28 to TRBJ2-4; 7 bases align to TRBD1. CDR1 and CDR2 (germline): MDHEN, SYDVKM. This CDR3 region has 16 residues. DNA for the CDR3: TGCGCCAGCAGGGGGACGCGGCTGCTAGCCAAAAACATTCAGTACTTC. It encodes CASRGTRLLAKNIQYF. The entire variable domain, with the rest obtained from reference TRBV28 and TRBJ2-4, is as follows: DVKVTQSSRYLVKRTGEKVFLECVQDMDHENMFWYRQDPGLGLRLIYFSYDVKMKEKGDIPEGYSVSREKKERFSLILESASTNQTSMYLCASRGTRLLAKNIQYFGAGTRLSVL.

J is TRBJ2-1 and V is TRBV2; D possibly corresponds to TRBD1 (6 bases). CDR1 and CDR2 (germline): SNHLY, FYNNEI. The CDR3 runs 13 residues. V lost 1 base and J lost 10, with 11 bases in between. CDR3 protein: CASSEEARGEQFF. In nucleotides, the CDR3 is TGTGCCAGCAGTGAAGAGGCTAGGGGGGAGCAGTTCTTC.

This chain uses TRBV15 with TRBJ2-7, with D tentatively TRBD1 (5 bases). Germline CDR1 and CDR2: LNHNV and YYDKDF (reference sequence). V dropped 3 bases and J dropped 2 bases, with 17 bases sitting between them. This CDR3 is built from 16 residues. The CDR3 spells CATSRDTRITTYEQYF. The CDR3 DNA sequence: TGTGCCACCAGCAGGGACACCAGGATTACCACCTACGAGCAGTACTTC.

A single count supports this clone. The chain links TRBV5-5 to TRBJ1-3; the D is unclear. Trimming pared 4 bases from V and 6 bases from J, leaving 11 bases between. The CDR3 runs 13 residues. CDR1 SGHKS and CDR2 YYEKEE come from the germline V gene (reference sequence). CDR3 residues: CASSRGVENTIYF. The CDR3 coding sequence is TGTGCCAGCAGCCGGGGAGTGGAAAACACCATATATTTT.

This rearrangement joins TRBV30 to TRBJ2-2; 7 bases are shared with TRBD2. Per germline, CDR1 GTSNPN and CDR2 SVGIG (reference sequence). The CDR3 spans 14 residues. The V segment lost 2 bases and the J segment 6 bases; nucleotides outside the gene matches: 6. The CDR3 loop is CAWSRGRAAGELFF. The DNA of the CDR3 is TGTGCCTGGAGTCGGGGGAGGGCCGCCGGGGAGCTGTTTTTT. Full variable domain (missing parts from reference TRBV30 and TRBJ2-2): SQTIHQWPATLVQPVGSPLSLECTVEGTSNPNLYWYRQAAGRGLQLLFYSVGIGQISSEVPQNLSASRPQDRQFILSSKKLLLSDSGFYLCAWSRGRAAGELFFGEGSRLTVL.

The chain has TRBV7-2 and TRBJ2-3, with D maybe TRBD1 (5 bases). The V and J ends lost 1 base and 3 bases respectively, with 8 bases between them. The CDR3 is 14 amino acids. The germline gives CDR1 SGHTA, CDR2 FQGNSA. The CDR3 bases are TGTGCCAGCAGCTTAGTGCAGGGAACAGATACGCAGTATTTT. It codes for CASSLVQGTDTQYF.

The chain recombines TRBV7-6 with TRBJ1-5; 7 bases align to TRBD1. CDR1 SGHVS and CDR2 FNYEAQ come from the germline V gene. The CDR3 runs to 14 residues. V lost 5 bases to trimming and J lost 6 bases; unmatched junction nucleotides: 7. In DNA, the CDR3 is TGTGCCAGCAGCCCAGACAGGGAAGGTCAGCCCCAGCATTTT. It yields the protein CASSPDREGQPQHF.

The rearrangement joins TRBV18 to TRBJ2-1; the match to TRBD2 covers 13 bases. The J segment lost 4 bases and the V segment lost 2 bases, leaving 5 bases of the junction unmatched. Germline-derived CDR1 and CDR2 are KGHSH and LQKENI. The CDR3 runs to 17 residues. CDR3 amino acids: CASSPAGLAGLYNEQFF. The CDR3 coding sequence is TGTGCCAGCTCACCAGCGGGACTAGCGGGACTATACAATGAGCAGTTCTTC.

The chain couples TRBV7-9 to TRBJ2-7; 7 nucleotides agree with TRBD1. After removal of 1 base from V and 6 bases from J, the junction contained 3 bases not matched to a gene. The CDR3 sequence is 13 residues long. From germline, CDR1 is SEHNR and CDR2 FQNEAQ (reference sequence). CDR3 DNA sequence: TGTGCCAGCAGCTTAGAAGGGGGCAGCGAGCAGTACTTC. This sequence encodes CASSLEGGSEQYF.

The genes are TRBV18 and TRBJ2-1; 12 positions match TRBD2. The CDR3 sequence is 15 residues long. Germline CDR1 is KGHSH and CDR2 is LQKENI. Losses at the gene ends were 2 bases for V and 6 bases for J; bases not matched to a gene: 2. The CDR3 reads CASSPILAGGNEQFF. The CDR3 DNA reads TGTGCCAGCTCACCAATACTAGCGGGAGGCAATGAGCAGTTCTTC. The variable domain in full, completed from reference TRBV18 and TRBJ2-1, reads NAGVMQNPRHLVRRRGQEARLRCSPMKGHSHVYWYRQLPEEGLKFMVYLQKENIIDESGMPKERFSAEFPKEGPSILRIQQVVRGDSAAYFCASSPILAGGNEQFFGPGTRLTVL.

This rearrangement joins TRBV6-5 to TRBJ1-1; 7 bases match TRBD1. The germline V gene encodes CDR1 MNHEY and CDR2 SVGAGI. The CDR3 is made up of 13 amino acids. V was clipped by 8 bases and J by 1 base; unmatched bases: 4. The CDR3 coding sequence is TGTGCCAGCCTTAGACAGGGGAACACTGAAGCTTTCTTT. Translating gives CASLRQGNTEAFF.

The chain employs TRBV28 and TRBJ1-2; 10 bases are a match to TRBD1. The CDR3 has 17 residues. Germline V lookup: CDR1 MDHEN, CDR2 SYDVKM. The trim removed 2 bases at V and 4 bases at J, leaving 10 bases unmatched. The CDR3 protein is CASSLGGTGDLSYGYTF. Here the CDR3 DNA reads TGTGCCAGCAGTTTAGGGGGGACAGGGGATTTAAGCTATGGCTACACCTTC.

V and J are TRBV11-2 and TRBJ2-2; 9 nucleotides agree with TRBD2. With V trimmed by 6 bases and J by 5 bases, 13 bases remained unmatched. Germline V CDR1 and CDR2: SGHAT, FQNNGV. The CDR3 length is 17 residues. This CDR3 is CASRPLGREGKTGELFF. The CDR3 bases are TGTGCCAGCAGACCCTTGGGGCGGGAGGGTAAAACCGGGGAGCTGTTTTTT.

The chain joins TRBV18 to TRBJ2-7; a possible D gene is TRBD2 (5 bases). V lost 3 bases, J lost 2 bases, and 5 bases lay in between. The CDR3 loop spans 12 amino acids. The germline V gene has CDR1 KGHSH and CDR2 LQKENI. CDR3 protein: CASSPGAYEQYF. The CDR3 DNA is TGTGCCAGCTCACCCGGGGCCTACGAGCAGTACTTC.

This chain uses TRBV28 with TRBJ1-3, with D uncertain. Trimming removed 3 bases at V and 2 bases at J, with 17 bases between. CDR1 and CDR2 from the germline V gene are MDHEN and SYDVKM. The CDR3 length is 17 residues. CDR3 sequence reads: CASSLAPLGITGNTIYF. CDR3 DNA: TGTGCCAGCAGTTTGGCCCCCCTGGGGATTACTGGAAACACCATATATTTT.

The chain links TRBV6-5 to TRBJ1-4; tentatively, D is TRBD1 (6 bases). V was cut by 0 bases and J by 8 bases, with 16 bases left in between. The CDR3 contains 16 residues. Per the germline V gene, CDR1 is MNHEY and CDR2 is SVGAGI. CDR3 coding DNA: TGTGCCAGCAGTTACTCGGCCACCCAGGGGAACGAAAAACTGTTTTTT. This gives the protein CASSYSATQGNEKLFF.